Each of the 9 T cell receptor beta chains below was sequenced from the same sample in a study of blood T cell repertoires in COVID-19. This table comes from immunoSEQ multiplex PCR, and its TCRdb copy is limited to in-frame clones, with some not included. The sample comprises about 310,000 clones, about 91% of which are singletons, and around a tenth rests with the top ten. Sequenced sample: PBMCs or T cells enriched from blood (not recorded which). The receptors shown here come from a woman aged 40 to 50 who had recovered from COVID-19.

In its sample, this clone was seen once. The chain joins TRBV7-3 to TRBJ2-1; D possibly corresponds to TRBD2 (5 bases). Per the germline V gene, CDR1 is SGHTA and CDR2 is FQGTGA. The CDR3 contains 17 residues. V was pared by 1 base and J by 1 base, with 14 bases between. CDR3 loop: CASSLKGSVGSYNEQFF. CDR3 coding DNA: TGTGCCAGCAGCTTAAAGGGTAGCGTAGGATCCTACAATGAGCAGTTCTTC.

V usage is TRBV7-2 and J usage is TRBJ2-2; D gene uncertain. The CDR3 runs to 14 residues. Germline V lookup: CDR1 SGHTA, CDR2 FQGNSA. Trimming shortened V by 2 bases and J by 5 bases, and 9 bases separated the two germline ends. Here the CDR3 reads CASSLMLGTGELFF. CDR3 bases: TGTGCCAGCAGCTTAATGCTCGGGACCGGGGAGCTGTTTTTT.

The chain is built from TRBV7-9 and TRBJ2-2, with TRBD1 as a possible D gene (5 bases). Trimming took off 7 bases at V and 6 bases at J, with 18 bases between the two ends. Germline V gene sequence: CDR1 SEHNR, CDR2 FQNEAQ (reference sequence). The length of the CDR3 is 15 residues. CDR3 loop: CASNPVGADAGELFF. The CDR3 DNA sequence: TGTGCCAGCAACCCAGTTGGGGCCGACGCCGGGGAGCTGTTTTTT.

The rearrangement uses TRBV5-6 and TRBJ2-7; possibly TRBD2 for D (6 bases). The CDR3 runs to 15 residues. With 0 bases removed from V and 2 bases from J, the gap between germline ends came to 12 bases. Germline V gene lookup returns CDR1 SGHDT and CDR2 YYEEEE. The CDR3 here is CASSLGRWGAYEQYF. In nucleotides, the CDR3 is TGTGCCAGCAGCTTGGGCCGATGGGGGGCCTACGAGCAGTACTTC.

The chain links TRBV21-1 to TRBJ1-5; the table's D gene call, TRBD1, was not cross checked with the DNA. TRBV21-1 is a listed pseudogene. The CDR3 extends over 20 amino acids. The CDR3 sequence is CASSKEGLGQTIRSNQPQHF. CDR3 coding DNA: TGTGCCAGCAGCAAAGAAGGACTGGGACAGACGATTAGGAGCAATCAGCCCCAGCATTTT.

This clone was counted a single time. The chain carries TRBV29-1 and TRBJ1-2; TRBD1 agrees at 9 bases. Germline-derived CDR1 and CDR2 are SQVTM and ANQGSEA. The CDR3 length is 12 residues. V dropped 7 bases and J dropped 7; count of bases not matched to a gene: 7. CDR3 protein: CSADTGGSGYTF. CDR3 coding DNA: TGCAGCGCCGATACAGGGGGCTCTGGCTACACCTTC. Drawing the rest from reference TRBV29-1 and TRBJ1-2, the complete variable domain is SAVISQKPSRDICQRGTSLTIQCQVDSQVTMMFWYRQQPGQSLTLIATANQGSEATYESGFVIDKFPISRPNLTFSTLTVSNMSPEDSSIYLCSADTGGSGYTFGSGTRLTVV.

J is TRBJ1-2 and V is TRBV21-1; TRBD1 reflects the table's D call only, with no check against the DNA. TRBV21-1 is designated a pseudogene. This CDR3 is built from 14 residues. Written as DNA, the CDR3 is TGTGCCAGCAGCAGAAAATGGGCCTTCTATGGCTACACCTTC. It yields the protein CASSRKWAFYGYTF.

The rearrangement links TRBV25-1 to TRBJ1-5; D is possibly TRBD1 (6 bases). CDR3 length equals 12 residues. Germline V gene data show CDR1 as MGHDK and CDR2 as SYGVNS. The V gene lost 11 bases and the J gene lost 1 base, with 9 bases spanning the gap. In nucleotides, the CDR3 is TGTGCCTCCCAGGGGAGCAATCAGCCCCAGCATTTT. This gives the protein CASQGSNQPQHF.

The chain links TRBV11-2 to TRBJ1-2; D not resolved. There are 14 residues in the CDR3. V lost 0 bases to trimming and J lost 2 bases, with 7 bases between them. The V gene's germline CDR1 is SGHAT and CDR2 FQNNGV. CDR3 sequence: CASSLEGSNYGYTF. DNA for the CDR3: TGTGCCAGCAGCTTAGAGGGCAGCAACTATGGCTACACCTTC.